This is a list of T cell receptor beta chains from one sample in a study of T cells in localized non-small cell lung cancer. Only in-frame clones appear in the TCRdb table, and some are missing; sequencing was by immunoSEQ multiplex PCR. Of approximately 28,000 clones in the sample, approximately 90% were seen once. The material was peripheral blood, obtained before any cancer treatment. Receptors were obtained from a female donor at least 60 years old with stage II squamous cell lung carcinoma. CDR3s include the opening cysteine and the closing phenylalanine or tryptophan.

CDR3 protein,J gene,V gene
CASSPAWSSGNTIYF,TRBJ1-3,TRBV18
CASSRQGNQPQHF,TRBJ1-5,TRBV28
CASSLAKRTGAGNTIYF,TRBJ1-3,TRBV5-1
CASSGTSGAYALDAQYF,TRBJ2-5,TRBV28
CASSQGGGPNTEAFF,TRBJ1-1,TRBV4-1
CASSPSGSLNNEQFF,TRBJ2-1,TRBV5-4
CASSLGGTLQGTEAFF,TRBJ1-1,TRBV5-1
CATFAGQANQPQHF,TRBJ1-5,TRBV6-1
CASSPSALGNSPLHF,TRBJ1-6,TRBV7-6
CASSYFTDTQYF,TRBJ2-3,TRBV7-2
CASSLAIAGVADTQYF,TRBJ2-3,TRBV7-2
CALRTGANTGELFF,TRBJ2-2,TRBV30
CASRLPGQGDEKLFF,TRBJ1-4,TRBV6-6
CASSQDRQDQPATNEKLFF,TRBJ1-4,TRBV4-3
CASSFSLMNTEAFF,TRBJ1-1,TRBV28
CASSEEWEGNEQFF,TRBJ2-1,TRBV6-1
CASSSGLAGGKDNEQFF,TRBJ2-1,TRBV7-9
CASSSELVMNTEAFF,TRBJ1-1,TRBV5-1
CASSDRGGLKAFF,TRBJ1-1,TRBV6-4
CAWNQGEAFF,TRBJ1-1,TRBV30
CASSESRRETQYF,TRBJ2-5,TRBV6-1
CASSLEPANYGYTF,TRBJ1-2,TRBV5-1
CATSSLNEKLFF,TRBJ1-4,TRBV15
CASSFGLAGYVGDEQYF,TRBJ2-7,TRBV13
CASQSQGLAEAFF,TRBJ1-1,TRBV2
CAWSVHKAYEQYF,TRBJ2-7,TRBV30
CASSSTKSVGDQFF,TRBJ2-1,TRBV7-9
CASSLSAQGVGYTF,TRBJ1-2,TRBV28
CASSSRDRDTETQYF,TRBJ2-5,TRBV7-9
CASTKRRAYTEAFF,TRBJ1-1,TRBV28
CASSYYGTPVTGELFF,TRBJ2-2,TRBV6-6
CASSLRGTSEDTQYF,TRBJ2-3,TRBV7-2
CASSRPGSGTDTQYF,TRBJ2-3,TRBV28
CASSEGGARNTEAFF,TRBJ1-1,TRBV2
CASSLPAGQGAELTQYF,TRBJ2-3,TRBV5-4
CASTLDNEQFF,TRBJ2-1,TRBV10-2
CASTLGGLLKDTEAFF,TRBJ1-1,TRBV28
CASSEQGAWDTEAFF,TRBJ1-1,TRBV7-2
CASRPEGYGSETQYF,TRBJ2-5,TRBV5-1
CASSLVGGLGGEAFF,TRBJ1-1,TRBV7-2
CASNPTGGSGYTF,TRBJ1-2,TRBV6-6
CASRLGSNYGYTF,TRBJ1-2,TRBV28
CASSTQGVVTEAFF,TRBJ1-1,TRBV2
CASRANNQPQHF,TRBJ1-5,TRBV6-5
CASRQPLGGRATFNNEQFF,TRBJ2-1,TRBV27
CSVDSSGSGGNTIYF,TRBJ1-3,TRBV29-1
CASSLSGGATDTQYF,TRBJ2-3,TRBV28
CASSFKGDRNQPQHF,TRBJ1-5,TRBV21-1
CASSLTRGAGNEQFF,TRBJ2-1,TRBV28
CASSLAVGGLTYEQYF,TRBJ2-7,TRBV11-3
CASSLVGEEQFF,TRBJ2-1,TRBV5-1
CASSGRQGWFEAFF,TRBJ1-1,TRBV28
CASSQDPQGRTGELFF,TRBJ2-2,TRBV4-3
CASRRTGGSNTGELFF,TRBJ2-2,TRBV5-4
CASSIRVGNQPQHF,TRBJ1-5,TRBV19
CASSPLAGGPGDTQYF,TRBJ2-3,TRBV6-6
CAWSPLAGVTGELFF,TRBJ2-2,TRBV30
CASSLMGGAKYF,TRBJ2-3,TRBV28
CASSSIRGTGELFF,TRBJ2-2,TRBV7-3
CASPSGVVSGNTIYF,TRBJ1-3,TRBV6-1